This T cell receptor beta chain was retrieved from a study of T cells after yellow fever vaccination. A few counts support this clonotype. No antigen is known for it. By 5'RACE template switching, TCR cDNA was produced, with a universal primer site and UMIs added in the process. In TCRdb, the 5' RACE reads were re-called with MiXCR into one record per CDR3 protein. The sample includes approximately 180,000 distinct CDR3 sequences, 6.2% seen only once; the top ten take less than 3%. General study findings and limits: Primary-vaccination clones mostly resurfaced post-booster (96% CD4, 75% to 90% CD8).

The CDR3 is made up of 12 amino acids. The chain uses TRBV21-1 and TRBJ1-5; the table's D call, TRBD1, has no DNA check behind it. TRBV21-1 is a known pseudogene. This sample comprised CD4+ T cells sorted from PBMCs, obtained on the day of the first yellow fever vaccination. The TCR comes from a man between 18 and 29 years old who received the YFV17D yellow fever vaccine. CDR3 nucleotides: TGTGCCACCACCGGGGCGGGGCAGCCCCAGCATTTT. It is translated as CATTGAGQPQHF.